This TCR beta chain was profiled in a study of blood T cell repertoires in COVID-19. Looking at the study overall: COVID-19 samples collected from the United States, Italy and Spain covered acute and convalescent phases. From T cells, B-cell-depleted T cells, or PBMCs came the material, which was cDNA or gDNA.

Participants reported their clinical history, and cohort assignment relied on those reports. The study recruited exposed participants who had met a COVID-19 case within 2 weeks before entry. The data were produced by immunoSEQ multiplex PCR, yet TCRdb's version contains in-frame clones alone and is incomplete. Of about 370,000 clones in the sample, about 89% are singletons; the top ten hold roughly 0.86%. The germline V gene has CDR1 MNHEY and CDR2 SMNVEV (reference sequence). The length of the CDR3 is 11 residues. Losses at the gene ends were 6 bases for V and 9 bases for J; bases not matched to a gene: 4. This clone was observed a handful of times.

This clonotype was sampled from a woman in her 40s who had been exposed to COVID-19. The chain employs TRBV27 and TRBJ2-5, with 7 positions matching TRBD2. Sequenced input: PBMCs or T cells enriched from blood (not recorded which). CDR3 loop: CASSRGGAQYF. CDR3 in DNA: TGTGCCAGCAGCCGTGGGGGGGCCCAGTACTTC.